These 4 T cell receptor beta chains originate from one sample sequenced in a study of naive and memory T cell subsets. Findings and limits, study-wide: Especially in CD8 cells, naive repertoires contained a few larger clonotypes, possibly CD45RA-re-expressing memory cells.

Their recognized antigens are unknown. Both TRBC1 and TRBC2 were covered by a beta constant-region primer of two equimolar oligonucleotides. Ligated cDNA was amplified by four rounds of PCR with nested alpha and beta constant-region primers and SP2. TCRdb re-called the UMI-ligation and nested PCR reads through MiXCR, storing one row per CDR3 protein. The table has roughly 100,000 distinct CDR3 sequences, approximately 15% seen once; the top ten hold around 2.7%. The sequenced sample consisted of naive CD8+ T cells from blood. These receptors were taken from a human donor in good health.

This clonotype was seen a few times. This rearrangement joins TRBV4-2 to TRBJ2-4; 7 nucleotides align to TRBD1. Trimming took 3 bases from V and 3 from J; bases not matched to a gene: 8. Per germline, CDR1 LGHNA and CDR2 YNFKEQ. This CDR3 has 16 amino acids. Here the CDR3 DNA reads TGTGCCAGCAGCCACTTAAACCGGGACAGCAAAAACATTCAGTACTTC. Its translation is CASSHLNRDSKNIQYF.

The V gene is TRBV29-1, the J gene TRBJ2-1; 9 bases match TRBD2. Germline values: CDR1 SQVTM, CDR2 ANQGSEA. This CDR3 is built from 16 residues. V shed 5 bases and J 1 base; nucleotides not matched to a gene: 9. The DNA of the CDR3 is TGCAGCGTTATCGCGGGAGGGCCAGGATCCTACAATGAGCAGTTCTTC. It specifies CSVIAGGPGSYNEQFF.

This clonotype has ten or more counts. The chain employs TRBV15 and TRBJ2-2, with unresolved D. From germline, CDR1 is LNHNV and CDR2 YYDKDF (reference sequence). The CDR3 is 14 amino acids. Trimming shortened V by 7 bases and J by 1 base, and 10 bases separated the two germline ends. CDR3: CATNEQKNTGELFF. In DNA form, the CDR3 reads TGTGCCACCAACGAGCAGAAGAACACCGGGGAGCTGTTTTTT.

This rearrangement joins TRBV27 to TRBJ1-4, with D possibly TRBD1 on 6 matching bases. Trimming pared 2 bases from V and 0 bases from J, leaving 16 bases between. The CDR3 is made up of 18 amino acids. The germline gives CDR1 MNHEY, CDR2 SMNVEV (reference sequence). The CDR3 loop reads CASSLAAGARTTNEKLFF. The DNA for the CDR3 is TGTGCCAGCAGTTTAGCTGCGGGGGCGAGGACAACTAATGAAAAACTGTTTTTT.